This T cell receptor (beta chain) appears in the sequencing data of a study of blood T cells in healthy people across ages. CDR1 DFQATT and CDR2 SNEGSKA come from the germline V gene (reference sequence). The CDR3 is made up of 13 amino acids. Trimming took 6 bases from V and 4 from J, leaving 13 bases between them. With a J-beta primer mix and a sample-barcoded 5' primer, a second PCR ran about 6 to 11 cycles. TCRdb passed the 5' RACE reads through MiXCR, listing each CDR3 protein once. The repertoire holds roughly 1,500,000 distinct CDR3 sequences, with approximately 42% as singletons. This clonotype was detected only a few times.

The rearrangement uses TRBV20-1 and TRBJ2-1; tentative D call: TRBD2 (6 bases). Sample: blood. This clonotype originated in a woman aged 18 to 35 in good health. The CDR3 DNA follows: TGCAGTGCCTACGGGAGAGGTTACAATGAGCAGTTCTTC. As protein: CSAYGRGYNEQFF.